The rows below give T cell receptor beta chains drawn from one sample of a study of blood T cell repertoires in COVID-19. Using immunoSEQ multiplex PCR, the repertoire was profiled, and TCRdb retains in-frame clones only, with some absent. This table holds 130,000 to 150,000 clones, roughly 84% found once. Source material: peripheral blood. The origin of the receptors is a man between 60 and 75 years old with active or convalescent COVID-19. Each CDR3 is given with its conserved first and last residue. The order of the fields is CDR3 DNA, CDR3 protein, clone size, J gene, V gene, D gene. A D gene is named only where the DNA matches it firmly. Some rows have no size entry. The others give once, few or many, or a class for an expanded clone.

cdr3_nt: TGCGCCAGCAGTGAAGTAGCGGGGTACAATGAGCAGTTCTTC; cdr3_aa: CASSEVAGYNEQFF; clone_size: .; j_call: TRBJ2-1; v_call: TRBV10-1; d_call: TRBD2
cdr3_nt: TGTGCCAGCAGCCCCCAACAGGGGCGATGGAATTCACCCCTCCACTTT; cdr3_aa: CASSPQQGRWNSPLHF; clone_size: .; j_call: TRBJ1-6; v_call: TRBV7-9; d_call: TRBD1
cdr3_nt: TGTGCCACCAGTGATTCTATTGAAGCTTTCTTT; cdr3_aa: CATSDSIEAFF; clone_size: .; j_call: TRBJ1-1; v_call: TRBV24-1; d_call: .
cdr3_nt: TGCGCCAGCAGCCAATCGACAGGGACAAATCAGCCCCAGCATTTT; cdr3_aa: CASSQSTGTNQPQHF; clone_size: .; j_call: TRBJ1-5; v_call: TRBV4-3; d_call: TRBD1
cdr3_nt: TGTGCCAGCTCACCAGATTCGGCAGATACGCAGTATTTT; cdr3_aa: CASSPDSADTQYF; clone_size: .; j_call: TRBJ2-3; v_call: TRBV18; d_call: .
cdr3_nt: TGTGCCAGCAGCAACGAACCGACAGGGCCGAACGAGCAGTACTTC; cdr3_aa: CASSNEPTGPNEQYF; clone_size: .; j_call: TRBJ2-7; v_call: TRBV7-9; d_call: TRBD1
cdr3_nt: TGTGCCAGCAGCCAAGATGACAGGAGCTCTGGAAACACCATATATTTT; cdr3_aa: CASSQDDRSSGNTIYF; clone_size: .; j_call: TRBJ1-3; v_call: TRBV3-1/TRBV3-2; d_call: .
cdr3_nt: TGTGCCAGCAGCCCGGACAGGGAGTGGGGAAGCAATCAGCCCCAGCATTTT; cdr3_aa: CASSPDREWGSNQPQHF; clone_size: .; j_call: TRBJ1-5; v_call: TRBV7-2; d_call: TRBD1
cdr3_nt: TGCAGCGCGTACCGGGACACCTTGAACACTGAAGCTTTCTTT; cdr3_aa: CSAYRDTLNTEAFF; clone_size: .; j_call: TRBJ1-1; v_call: TRBV29-1; d_call: .
cdr3_nt: TGTGCCAGCAGTTCGAACCAGGGTACCTATGGCTACACCTTC; cdr3_aa: CASSSNQGTYGYTF; clone_size: once; j_call: TRBJ1-2; v_call: TRBV6-5; d_call: .
cdr3_nt: TGCGCCAGCATCACTCGGGCTAGCGGAGCGTCTAGCACAGATACGCAGTATTTT; cdr3_aa: CASITRASGASSTDTQYF; clone_size: once; j_call: TRBJ2-3; v_call: TRBV10-2; d_call: TRBD2
cdr3_nt: TGTGCCAGCAGCTTAATTCCGGATACGCAGTATTTT; cdr3_aa: CASSLIPDTQYF; clone_size: .; j_call: TRBJ2-3; v_call: TRBV11-3; d_call: .
cdr3_nt: TGTGCCAGCCAAGGGGGGGCGAAGACCCAGTACTTC; cdr3_aa: CASQGGAKTQYF; clone_size: .; j_call: TRBJ2-5; v_call: TRBV6-5; d_call: .
cdr3_nt: TGTGCCATCAGTGAGTCCGGGACAGGCTCTGGAAACACCATATATTTT; cdr3_aa: CAISESGTGSGNTIYF; clone_size: .; j_call: TRBJ1-3; v_call: TRBV10-3; d_call: TRBD1
cdr3_nt: TGTGCCAGCTCGCTTGCGGCAGGGGGCTCCTATAATTCACCCCTCCACTTT; cdr3_aa: CASSLAAGGSYNSPLHF; clone_size: .; j_call: TRBJ1-6; v_call: TRBV13; d_call: TRBD1
cdr3_nt: TGTGCCAGCAGCCCGCCCACTGAGGGCGCCGGTGAGCAGTTCTTC; cdr3_aa: CASSPPTEGAGEQFF; clone_size: .; j_call: TRBJ2-1; v_call: TRBV6-2/TRBV6-3; d_call: .
cdr3_nt: TGTGCCAGCAGCTTAGTCCGGACAGGGAACTATGGCTACACCTTC; cdr3_aa: CASSLVRTGNYGYTF; clone_size: .; j_call: TRBJ1-2; v_call: TRBV7-9; d_call: TRBD1
cdr3_nt: TGTGCCAGTAGTATAGGGGCTATCGCGAACGAAAAACTGTTTTTT; cdr3_aa: CASSIGAIANEKLFF; clone_size: .; j_call: TRBJ1-4; v_call: TRBV19; d_call: .
cdr3_nt: TGTGCCAGCAGCGACACGGTCTCCTACAATGAGCAGTTCTTC; cdr3_aa: CASSDTVSYNEQFF; clone_size: .; j_call: TRBJ2-1; v_call: TRBV6-2/TRBV6-3; d_call: .
cdr3_nt: TGTGCCAGCAGTAGTCCAGGGGGCCGGAACACTGAAGCTTTCTTT; cdr3_aa: CASSSPGGRNTEAFF; clone_size: .; j_call: TRBJ1-1; v_call: TRBV7-9; d_call: TRBD1
cdr3_nt: TGTGCCACGGGATTGGACAGGATGAACACTGAAGCTTTCTTT; cdr3_aa: CATGLDRMNTEAFF; clone_size: once; j_call: TRBJ1-1; v_call: TRBV15; d_call: TRBD1
cdr3_nt: TGTGCCAGCTCATCAAATTACAGGGAGAACACTGAAGCTTTCTTT; cdr3_aa: CASSSNYRENTEAFF; clone_size: .; j_call: TRBJ1-1; v_call: TRBV18; d_call: .